This T cell receptor beta chain was captured in a study of a mutant IDH1 vaccine in newly diagnosed glioma (TCRdb year 2021). As for the study more broadly: Vaccination began 4-6 weeks after radiotherapy alone, or alongside temozolomide cycles in the chemotherapy-containing groups. Of the 30 to 35 treated patients, 62.5% were male and about 40% were female, and a mean age of roughly 37 years was recorded. Before enrollment, most patients had been given radiochemotherapy with temozolomide as standard therapy, while the rest had received either radiotherapy alone or temozolomide alone. The week-35 safety follow-up was designated visit V12, and the week-47 end of study was designated visit V13. Peripheral blood samples were drawn at six visits, namely V03 (baseline), V05, V07, V10, V12 and V13. Longitudinal TCRB deep sequencing was done for 25 to 30 treated patients, wherever samples were available for exploratory analyses.

Libraries came from the immunoSEQ multiplex PCR assay. Following the manufacturer's protocol, the hsTCRB Kit was used to amplify rearranged TCR beta chain sequences. TCRB libraries were sequenced on an Illumina MiSeq. In the authors' own workflow: The proprietary platform of the kit vendor was used for demultiplexing, trimming and gene mapping. TCRdb took this table from immuneACCESS and kept in-frame rearrangements with V and J called. Such tables lack part of the clones; where checked against another copy, unresolved V genes explain under half of the gap, and the rest is unexplained. V, J and clone size derive from that table, while D and trimming were established from the DNA sequence. For this sample the table gives about 34,000 clones, of which approximately 87% were detected only once. The ten largest clonotypes hold 12% of the sample. Regarding this clone: Its antigen is unknown. No base-level quality is on record; no much larger clone is a single base apart.

Overall study results and their limits: Immune responses induced by the vaccine were seen in approximately 93% of patients across multiple MHC alleles. No apparent relationship was observed between pseudoprogression and alterations in the top peripheral T cell clonotypes detected by TCRB sequencing. Availability determined which PBMC samples were chosen for TCRB deep sequencing. The authors stated that sample limitations prevented analyses of patient blood samples from being reproduced.

The time point label for this specimen denotes: week 47, end of study. Each vaccine dose was 300 ug of a 20-mer mutant IDH1 peptide in Montanide, given subcutaneously with topical imiquimod. Patients received eight vaccinations in weeks 1, 3, 5, 7, 11, 15, 19 and 23, corresponding to visits V03 through V10. Newly diagnosed WHO grade 3 or 4 IDH1-mutant astrocytomas showing loss of nuclear ATRX were present in the donors. The samples were drawn from NOA16, a multicentre, single-arm, open-label phase I trial in Germany that tested a mutant IDH1 peptide vaccine in humans for the first time. Genomic DNA for TCRB sequencing was extracted from EDTA blood using the DNeasy Blood and Tissue Kit. Sample: PBMCs, taken from a glioma patient whose treatment included an IDH1 peptide vaccine. The sequence derives from a woman in her 30s with glioma.

The bases are TGTGCCAGCAGCTTAATAAGGGAGGACGAGCAGTACTTC. This sequence encodes CASSLIREDEQYF. The chain links TRBV7-2 with TRBJ2-7; a tentative D match to TRBD2 spans 6 bases. Reading from cysteine to phenylalanine, the CDR3 counts 13 amino acids. Of all the DNA, just the CDR3 is kept, 39 bases in frame from base 1. In the germline V gene, CDR1 corresponds to SGHTA and CDR2 to FQGNSA. The V end loses 2 bases and the J end loses 5 bases, and a stretch of 10 bases separates them.